This TCR beta chain originates from a study of CD8 T cells in Susac syndrome. This clonotype was seen once. TEMRA cells were FACS-enriched and CD8+ and CD4+ T cells negatively isolated. CDR1 SGHTA and CDR2 FQGNSA come from the germline V gene. CDR3 size: 15 residues. Trimming shortened V by 4 bases and J by 0 bases, and 11 bases separated the two germline ends. Reverse transcription used roughly 0.45 to 1 ug RNA and random hexamers. TCRdb fed the immunoSEQ multiplex PCR reads into MiXCR, producing one record per CDR3 protein. The sample lists nearly 200,000 distinct CDR3 sequences, roughly 96% seen once, with approximately 0.097% in the top ten.

Specimen: CD4+ T cells from PBMCs. This chain connects TRBV7-2 to TRBJ2-3; TRBD2 is a possible D gene (5 bases). This TCR was sampled from a human donor with multiple sclerosis. The CDR3 sequence is CASSWRFDSTDTQYF. In DNA form, the CDR3 reads TGTGCCAGCAGCTGGAGGTTTGATAGCACAGATACGCAGTATTTT.